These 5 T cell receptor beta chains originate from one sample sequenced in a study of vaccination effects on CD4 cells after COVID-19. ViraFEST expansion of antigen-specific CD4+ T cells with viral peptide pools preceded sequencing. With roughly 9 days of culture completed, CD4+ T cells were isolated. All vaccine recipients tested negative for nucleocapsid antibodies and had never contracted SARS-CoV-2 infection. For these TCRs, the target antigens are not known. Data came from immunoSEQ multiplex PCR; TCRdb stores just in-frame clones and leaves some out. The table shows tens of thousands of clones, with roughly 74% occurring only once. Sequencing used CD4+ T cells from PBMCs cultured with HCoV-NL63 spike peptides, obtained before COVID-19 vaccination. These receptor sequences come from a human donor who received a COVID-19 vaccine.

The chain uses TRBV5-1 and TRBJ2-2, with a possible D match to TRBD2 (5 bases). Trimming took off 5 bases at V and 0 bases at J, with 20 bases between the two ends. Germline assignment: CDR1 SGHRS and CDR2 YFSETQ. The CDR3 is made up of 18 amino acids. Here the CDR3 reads CASSPSGLALTNTGELFF. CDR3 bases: TGCGCCAGCAGTCCATCGGGTCTAGCCCTAACGAACACCGGGGAGCTGTTTTTT.

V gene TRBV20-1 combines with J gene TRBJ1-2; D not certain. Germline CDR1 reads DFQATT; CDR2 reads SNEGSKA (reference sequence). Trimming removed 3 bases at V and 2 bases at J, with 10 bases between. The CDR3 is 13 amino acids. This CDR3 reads CSASGQSNYGYTF. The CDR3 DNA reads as TGCAGTGCTAGTGGGCAGTCGAACTATGGCTACACCTTC.

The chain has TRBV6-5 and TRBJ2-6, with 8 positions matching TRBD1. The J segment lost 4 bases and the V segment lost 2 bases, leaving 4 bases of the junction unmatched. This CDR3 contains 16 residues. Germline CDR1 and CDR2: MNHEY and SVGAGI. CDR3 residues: CASSYQGARGANVLTF. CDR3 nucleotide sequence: TGTGCCAGCAGTTACCAGGGGGCGCGAGGGGCCAACGTCCTGACTTTC.

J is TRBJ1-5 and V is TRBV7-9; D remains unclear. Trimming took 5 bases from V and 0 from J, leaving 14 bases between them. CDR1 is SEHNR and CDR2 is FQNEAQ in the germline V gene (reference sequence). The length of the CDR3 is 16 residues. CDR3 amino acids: CASSPLSPYSNQPQHF. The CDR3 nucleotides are TGTGCCAGCAGCCCCCTCAGTCCCTATAGCAATCAGCCCCAGCATTTT.

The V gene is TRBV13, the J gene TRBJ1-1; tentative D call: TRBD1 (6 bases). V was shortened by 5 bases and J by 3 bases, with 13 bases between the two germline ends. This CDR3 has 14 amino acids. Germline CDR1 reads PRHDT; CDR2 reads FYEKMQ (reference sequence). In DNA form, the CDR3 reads TGTGCCAGCAGCCCCAACAGGGATGACACTGAAGCTTTCTTT. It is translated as CASSPNRDDTEAFF.